This T cell receptor beta chain was documented in a study of blood T cells in healthy people across ages. The overall study: Template switching picked up about one barcoded beta molecule for each two T cells.

This clonotype was seen more than once but under ten times. Trimming removed 4 bases from V and 5 bases from J; junction bases left unmatched: 11. The germline V gene encodes CDR1 MGHDK and CDR2 SYGVNS. This CDR3 is built from 15 residues. A sample-barcoded 5' primer and a J-beta primer mix were used in a second PCR of about 7 to 12 cycles. Per sample, CDR3-containing paired-end reads numbered at least 2.5 million. TCRdb used MiXCR to reprocess the 5' RACE reads, holding one entry per CDR3 protein. Among about 1.1 million distinct CDR3 sequences, 35% to 45% were seen once, and the ten largest hold roughly 14%.

This TCR was recovered from a man between 18 and 35 years old in good health. The rearrangement uses TRBV25-1 and TRBJ2-7; 7 bases align to TRBD1. The specimen was blood. Here the CDR3 DNA reads TGTGCCAGCAGTGGCTACAGGGGATTGAAAGACGAGCAGTACTTC. Its protein product is CASSGYRGLKDEQYF.